This T cell receptor (beta chain) was found in a study of cytomegalovirus exposure and HLA in healthy donors. Points on this clone: One end of the junction fails to match germline, which may point to a read error.

Germline loops: CDR1 SEHNR, CDR2 FQNEAQ (reference sequence). The CDR3 contains 12 residues. Researchers ran the PCR with 60 Vbeta and 13 Jbeta primers. Measured with immunoSEQ multiplex PCR; TCRdb has only the in-frame clones, and not every one. The sample has some 25,000 clones, nearly 80% seen once; the top ten hold approximately 4.5%. The sample comprised PBMCs. This sequence joins TRBV7-9 and TRBJ2-7, with 7 nucleotides matching TRBD1. The TCR originated in a male donor in good health and CMV-seronegative. CDR3 DNA: TGTTCCAGCAGCTTACCAGGGGGCGAGCAGTACTTC. Protein sequence: CSSSLPGGEQYF.